This T cell receptor (beta chain) is drawn from a study of blood T cell repertoires in COVID-19. The CDR3 runs 16 residues. Clones were sequenced by immunoSEQ multiplex PCR, and TCRdb holds only the in-frame ones, with some missing. The repertoire holds around 160,000 clones, with approximately 88% as singletons. V is TRBV21-1 and J is TRBJ2-1; TRBD2 reflects the table's D call only, with no check against the DNA. TRBV21-1 is flagged as a pseudogene. Sample: peripheral blood. The sequence came from a man in his 60s with acute or convalescent COVID-19. This CDR3 is CASSARLAGDGNEQFF. Here the CDR3 DNA reads TGTGCCAGCAGCGCACGACTAGCGGGGGATGGGAATGAGCAGTTCTTC.